A selection of T cell receptor beta chains follows, all from one sample in a study of beta chain features in type 1 diabetes. Sequencing used immunoSEQ multiplex PCR; TCRdb keeps in-frame clones, though not all of them. The sample lists roughly 610,000 clones; roughly a sixth were seen once. The specimen sequenced was naive CD4+ T cells from blood. Source of these receptors: a man younger than 35 in good health. CDR3s include the opening cysteine and the closing phenylalanine or tryptophan. A D gene is named only where the DNA matches it firmly. Expanded clones are given a class, and other clones once, few, many or no size at all.

TRBV7-2	TRBJ1-1	-	-	CASSLKGVGEAFF	TGTGCCAGCAGCTTAAAAGGAGTCGGTGAAGCTTTCTTT
TRBV19	TRBJ2-7	few	TRBD1	CASSPPGQGFEQYF	TGTGCCAGTAGTCCTCCAGGACAGGGGTTCGAGCAGTACTTC
TRBV30	TRBJ1-5	-	-	CAWSVQEGRGQPQHF	TGTGCCTGGAGTGTACAGGAGGGGAGAGGTCAGCCCCAGCATTTT
TRBV7-3	TRBJ1-6	few	TRBD1	CASSLDRGDPLHF	TGTGCCAGCAGCTTAGACAGGGGGGATCCCCTCCACTTT
TRBV2	TRBJ2-7	-	-	CASSEEGGPYEQYF	TGTGCCAGCAGTGAAGAGGGGGGCCCCTACGAGCAGTACTTC
TRBV7-9	TRBJ2-5	-	-	CASSLRQGGETQYF	TGTGCCAGCAGCCTCCGCCAGGGGGGTGAGACCCAGTACTTC
TRBV19	TRBJ2-1	-	TRBD2	CASSIRGLAGVPMFF	TGTGCCAGTAGTATAAGGGGACTAGCGGGAGTACCAATGTTCTTC
TRBV30	TRBJ2-5	few	-	CAWSVQGETQYF	TGTGCCTGGAGTGTTCAGGGAGAGACCCAGTACTTC
TRBV20-1	TRBJ1-2	once	-	CSASTGPSYTF	TGCAGTGCTAGTACAGGACCTAGCTACACCTTC
TRBV15	TRBJ2-3	-	TRBD2	CATSERLAGTDTQYF	TGTGCCACCAGCGAGCGGCTAGCGGGCACAGATACGCAGTATTTT
TRBV4-3	TRBJ2-7	few	-	CASSQVAIGSYEQYF	TGCGCCAGCAGCCAAGTGGCCATAGGCTCCTACGAGCAGTACTTC
TRBV20-1	TRBJ1-1	few	-	CSAIRNTEAFF	TGCAGTGCCATCAGGAACACTGAAGCTTTCTTT
TRBV7-9	TRBJ2-1	few	TRBD2	CASSQRAASGGRNEQFF	TGTGCCAGCAGCCAGAGGGCGGCTAGCGGTGGGAGGAATGAGCAGTTCTTC
TRBV4-3	TRBJ1-2	-	-	CASSQEGQPNYGYTF	TGCGCCAGCAGCCAAGAGGGCCAGCCGAACTATGGCTACACCTTC
TRBV7-9	TRBJ2-7	few	TRBD2	CASSIPGLAGEQYF	TGTGCCAGCAGCATACCGGGACTAGCGGGCGAGCAGTACTTC
TRBV5-6	TRBJ2-7	few	-	CASSLASGPQYF	TGTGCCAGCAGCTTGGCCAGCGGTCCGCAGTACTTC
TRBV6-5	TRBJ1-1	-	-	CASSYSSHRGPTEAFF	TGTGCCAGCAGTTACTCGAGTCACCGGGGACCCACTGAAGCTTTCTTT
TRBV9	TRBJ2-7	-	-	CASSVVDGLGEQYF	TGTGCCAGCAGCGTAGTGGACGGCCTGGGTGAGCAGTACTTC
TRBV27	TRBJ2-4	few	-	CASSPGTDLNIQYF	TGTGCCAGCAGTCCCGGGACGGATCTTAACATTCAGTACTTC
TRBV5-4	TRBJ1-5	-	-	CASSRRVGFSNQPQHF	TGTGCCAGCAGCCGTAGGGTGGGGTTTAGCAATCAGCCCCAGCATTTT
TRBV7-2	TRBJ1-6	-	-	CASSPGVGDSPLHF	TGTGCCAGCAGCCCAGGGGTGGGGGATTCACCCCTCCACTTT
TRBV7-9	TRBJ1-1	few	-	CASSSLLGANTEAFF	TGTGCCAGCAGTTCCCTCTTGGGGGCAAACACTGAAGCTTTCTTT
TRBV9	TRBJ1-2	few	-	CASSVDGQPQQNYGYTF	TGTGCCAGCAGCGTAGACGGACAGCCTCAGCAAAACTATGGCTACACCTTC
TRBV7-3	TRBJ2-6	-	TRBD1	CASSMRQGTLSGANVLTF	TGTGCCAGCAGCATGAGACAGGGCACCCTTTCTGGGGCCAACGTCCTGACTTTC
TRBV28	TRBJ1-6	-	TRBD1	CASSRGGGNSPLHF	TGTGCCAGCAGCAGGGGGGGCGGTAATTCACCCCTCCACTTT
TRBV5-1	TRBJ2-1	-	TRBD2	CASSLEVAGGYNEQFF	TGCGCCAGCAGCTTGGAAGTAGCGGGAGGATACAATGAGCAGTTCTTC